This T cell receptor (beta chain) comes out of a study of vaccination and CD4 T cells after COVID-19. Whole-study context: Post-vaccination samples were procured at a median of approximately 72 days following dose two (range 14 to 241).

CD4+ T cells that had been cultured provided DNA sequenced with the Oncomine TCR Beta short-read assay. TCRdb ran MiXCR on the PCR reads and lists one entry per CDR3 protein. The sample consists of 20,000 or so distinct CDR3 sequences, around 66% of them appearing once. Sample treatment: roughly 11-day PBMC culture with coronavirus spike peptide pools or control peptides (ViraFEST assay). PBMC cultures, at two million cells per well, received about 9.3 IU/ml IL-2 and about 10 ug/ml peptide pools. Negative-selection isolation of CD4+ T cells was performed after roughly nine days of culture. For this clonotype: Its specificity is not known.

The length of the CDR3 is 15 residues. After removal of 8 bases from V and 7 bases from J, the junction contained 10 bases not matched to a gene. CDR1 is SGHVS, CDR2 FNYEAQ, per germline. The sample consisted of CD4+ T cells from blood, cultured in vitro. The TCR was taken from a human donor who had recovered from COVID-19. The gene calls are TRBV7-6 and TRBJ1-6, with TRBD1 matching over 8 bases. In DNA form, the CDR3 reads TGTGCCAGCTCAATTGCGACAGGGGTGAATTCACCCCTCCACTTT. This codes for CASSIATGVNSPLHF.